The clone carrying this T cell receptor beta chain was found many times. CDR3 length equals 18 residues. Looked up from germline, CDR1 is LNHDA and CDR2 is SQIVND (reference sequence). J lost 2 bases, V lost 9 bases, and 17 bases had no gene match. Using two-round multiplex PCR, the authors amplified TCR beta CDR3 from genomic DNA. Amplification during the initial PCR round employed primers specific to each TRBV and TRBJ gene. Via MiXCR, TCRdb re-called the multiplex PCR reads, giving one row per CDR3 protein. This repertoire shows about 16,000 distinct CDR3 sequences, approximately 31% found once; its top ten account for 20% to 25%. The data stem from a study of prognosis after radiotherapy for stage I lung cancer.

The material was PBMCs, obtained before or after stereotactic body radiation therapy (not recorded which). V gene TRBV19 combines with J gene TRBJ1-5; 9 nucleotides line up with TRBD1. The receptor's source is a donor over 45 with non-small cell lung cancer. The CDR3 spells CASQGWGQGALGNQPQHF. The DNA for the CDR3 is TGTGCCAGCCAAGGATGGGGACAGGGAGCCCTCGGCAATCAGCCCCAGCATTTT.